A single sample is the source of the 13 T cell receptor beta chains below, sequenced in a study of cytomegalovirus exposure and HLA in healthy donors (dated by TCRdb to 2016 to 2017). Library generation was performed with the immunoSEQ multiplex PCR assay. Held by TCRdb, this immuneACCESS table contains in-frame sequences only and omits some clones. Under half of the omission traces to an unresolved V gene where checked; the cause of the rest is unknown. Here the sample has about 220,000 clones; about 91% occur a single time. The ten biggest clones cover about 2.7% of the sample. Material: PBMCs. The receptors were sampled from a woman between 18 and 29 years old in good health and CMV-seronegative.

The chain employs TRBV2 and TRBJ2-7; a weak D match, TRBD2 (5 bases). There are 14 residues in the CDR3. CDR1 and CDR2 (germline): SNHLY, FYNNEI. The V gene lost 0 bases and the J gene lost 8 bases, with 14 bases spanning the gap. For the CDR3, the DNA is TGTGCCAGCAGTGAAGCGTTCGCGGGCGCTAAGCAGTACTTC. Protein sequence: CASSEAFAGAKQYF.

This chain connects TRBV11-2 to TRBJ1-1; D unresolved. With 0 bases removed from V and 2 bases from J, the gap between germline ends came to 7 bases. Germline CDR1 is SGHAT and CDR2 is FQNNGV. CDR3 length: 14 amino acids. The CDR3 spells CASSLDLLNTEAFF. The CDR3 DNA follows: TGTGCCAGCAGCTTAGATCTCCTAAACACTGAAGCTTTCTTT.

The chain is built from TRBV18 and TRBJ2-1; 11 nucleotides match TRBD2. CDR3 length: 16 residues. Trimming at V came to 2 bases and at J to 5 bases, leaving 5 bases not matched to a gene. Germline V gene lookup returns CDR1 KGHSH and CDR2 LQKENI. CDR3 in amino acids: CASSPVTSGTNNEQFF. In DNA form, the CDR3 reads TGTGCCAGCTCACCAGTGACTAGCGGGACAAACAATGAGCAGTTCTTC.

This clone has a handful of counts. The CDR3 protein is CASRARGERGEQYF. The CDR3 DNA sequence: TGTGCCAGCAGGGCTCGCGGGGAGCGAGGCGAGCAGTACTTC. The V gene is TRBV27, the J gene TRBJ2-7; TRBD2 might be the D (6 bases). Germline lookup yields CDR1 MNHEY and CDR2 SMNVEV (reference sequence). Trimming stripped 6 bases from V and 6 bases from J, with 18 bases between. This CDR3 comprises 14 residues.

The rearrangement joins TRBV27 to TRBJ2-1; 10 nucleotides match TRBD1. The CDR3 spans 15 residues. Germline CDR1 and CDR2: MNHEY and SMNVEV (reference sequence). V shed 6 bases, J shed 4 bases, and the junction held 6 bases outside the gene matches. In DNA form, the CDR3 reads TGTGCCAGCAGCTCTCCGGGACAGGGGTACAATGAGCAGTTCTTC. It encodes CASSSPGQGYNEQFF.

The V and J genes are TRBV7-9 and TRBJ2-5; maybe TRBD2 (6 bases). From germline, CDR1 is SEHNR and CDR2 FQNEAQ (reference sequence). V shed 5 bases and J shed 5 bases, with 9 bases lying between them. The CDR3 extends over 12 amino acids. Here the CDR3 reads CASSRLGETQYF. CDR3 nucleotides: TGTGCCAGCAGCCGACTAGGGGAGACCCAGTACTTC.

The V gene is TRBV30, the J gene TRBJ2-7, with D possibly matching TRBD2 (5 bases). The CDR3 is 17 residues long. Germline V gene sequence: CDR1 GTSNPN, CDR2 SVGIG (reference sequence). Trimming shortened V by 1 base and J by 1 base, and 20 bases separated the two germline ends. The CDR3 DNA reads as TGTGCCTGGAGTGACCCGGAGGAGGCCTTCGTATCCTACGAGCAGTACTTC. Translation gives CAWSDPEEAFVSYEQYF.

The CDR3 protein is CASSLGLAITDTQYF. DNA for the CDR3: TGTGCCAGTAGTCTTGGACTAGCGATCACAGATACGCAGTATTTT. V gene TRBV19 combines with J gene TRBJ2-3; 9 bases line up with TRBD2. The CDR3 sequence is 15 residues long. Germline V gene lookup returns CDR1 LNHDA and CDR2 SQIVND (reference sequence). V was clipped by 5 bases and J by 2 bases; unmatched bases: 5.

V and J are TRBV6-5 and TRBJ2-1; 10 bases are a match to TRBD2. Germline CDR1 and CDR2: MNHEY and SVGAGI. There are 15 residues in the CDR3. V lost 6 bases and J lost 10; bases outside the gene matches: 12. CDR3 loop: CASREPAGGQGEQFF. CDR3 nucleotides: TGTGCCAGCAGGGAGCCAGCGGGAGGGCAAGGGGAGCAGTTCTTC.

This clone was found a few times. The chain has TRBV6-1 and TRBJ1-5; D remains unclear. This CDR3 spans 16 amino acids. Trimming stripped 3 bases from V and 2 bases from J, with 14 bases between. In germline, CDR1 is MNHNS, CDR2 SASEGT. The CDR3 DNA follows: TGTGCCAGCAGTGATTCCGGAGGATCAGGCAATCAGCCCCAGCATTTT. Amino acid sequence: CASSDSGGSGNQPQHF.

The chain joins TRBV14 to TRBJ2-7, with D perhaps matching TRBD1 (6 bases). V lost 3 bases to trimming and J lost 1 base, with 13 bases between them. The CDR3 has 15 amino acids. CDR1 is SGHDN, CDR2 FVKESK, per germline. CDR3 loop: CASSQDQQGSYEQYF. CDR3 DNA sequence: TGTGCCAGCAGCCAGGATCAACAGGGTTCCTACGAGCAGTACTTC.

The chain is built from TRBV2 and TRBJ2-7; 8 bases are shared with TRBD1. J lost 6 bases, V lost 6 bases, and 7 bases had no gene match. CDR1 is SNHLY and CDR2 is FYNNEI in the germline V gene. This CDR3 region has 13 residues. The CDR3 DNA is TGTGCCAGCAGGTACAGGGGGTTGGGCGAGCAGTACTTC. It specifies CASRYRGLGEQYF.

V and J are TRBV5-1 and TRBJ1-1; 9 bases fit TRBD1. The CDR3 covers 13 residues. Germline V gives CDR1 SGHRS, CDR2 YFSETQ. The trim removed 3 bases at V and 11 bases at J, leaving 8 bases unmatched. This CDR3 is CASSWGQGGQAFF. Written as DNA, the CDR3 is TGCGCCAGCAGCTGGGGACAGGGCGGTCAGGCTTTCTTT.